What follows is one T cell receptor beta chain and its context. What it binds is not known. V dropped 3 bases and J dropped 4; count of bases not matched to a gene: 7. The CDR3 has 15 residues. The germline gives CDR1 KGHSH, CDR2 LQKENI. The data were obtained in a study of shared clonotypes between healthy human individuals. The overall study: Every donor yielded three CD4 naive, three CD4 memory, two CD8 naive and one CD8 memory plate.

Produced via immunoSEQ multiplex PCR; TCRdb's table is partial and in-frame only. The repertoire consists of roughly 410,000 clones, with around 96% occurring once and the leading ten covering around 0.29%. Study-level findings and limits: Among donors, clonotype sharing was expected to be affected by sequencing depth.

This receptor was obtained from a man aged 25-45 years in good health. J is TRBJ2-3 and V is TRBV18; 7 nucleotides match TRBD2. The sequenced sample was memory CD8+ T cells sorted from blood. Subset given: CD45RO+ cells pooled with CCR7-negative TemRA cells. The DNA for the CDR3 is TGTGCCAGCTCACCCCTCGGGGCGGGGGCAGATACGCAGTATTTT. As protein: CASSPLGAGADTQYF.